One sample yielded the 14 T cell receptor beta chains listed below, sequenced in a study of T-cell reconstitution after alpha-beta-depleted transplantation in children. It was with unique molecular identifiers that the TCRbeta library was prepared. One entry per CDR3 protein results from TCRdb running MiXCR on the PCR reads. The profile shows about 230,000 distinct CDR3 sequences, about 9.6% of them singletons. Sequenced material: PBMCs from the stem cell graft donor, taken from the stem cell graft. The receptors come from a human donor who donated a stem cell graft to a child with SCID.

This clonotype was seen many times. The rearrangement joins TRBV7-3 to TRBJ1-1; perhaps TRBD1 as D (6 bases). CDR1 and CDR2 (germline): SGHTA, FQGTGA. The ends were cut back, 8 bases at V and 2 bases at J, with 12 bases in the middle. This CDR3 region has 13 residues. CDR3 sequence: CASGKGVNTEAFF. DNA for the CDR3: TGTGCCAGCGGAAAGGGGGTAAACACTGAAGCTTTCTTT.

This clonotype was found many times. The chain joins TRBV20-1 to TRBJ2-5; no clear D. This CDR3 comprises 14 residues. Per germline, CDR1 DFQATT and CDR2 SNEGSKA (reference sequence). V shed 1 base and J shed 3 bases, with 12 bases lying between them. The DNA of the CDR3 is TGCAGTGCTAGAGCCCCGGGTCGCGAAGAGACCCAGTACTTC. Translation gives CSARAPGREETQYF.

On this clonotype: This may stem from a read error, because a much larger clone lies one nucleotide away. The chain has TRBV20-1 and TRBJ1-2, with TRBD1 identical over 8 bases. This CDR3 is built from 13 residues. CDR1 and CDR2 (germline): DFQATT, SNEGSKA (reference sequence). CDR3 residues: CSARTGTGYGDTF. The DNA of the CDR3 is TGCAGTGCTAGAACCGGGACAGGCTATGGCGACACCTTC.

This clonotype came up many times. The rearrangement joins TRBV6-1 to TRBJ2-7; weak D call: TRBD2 (5 bases). CDR1 is MNHNS, CDR2 SASEGT, per germline. This CDR3 spans 14 amino acids. V lost 5 bases and J lost 2, with 13 bases in between. The CDR3 here is CASSSRTDPYEQYF. The DNA for the CDR3 is TGTGCCAGCAGTAGCCGGACTGATCCCTACGAGCAGTACTTC.

In its sample, this clonotype was seen many times. This chain joins TRBV6-1 and TRBJ2-5; tentative D call: TRBD2 (7 bases). Germline CDR1 MNHNS, CDR2 SASEGT. V gave up 4 bases and J gave up 3 bases, with 15 bases separating them. The CDR3 has 15 amino acids. The CDR3 protein is CASSGTAGLEETQYF. The CDR3 nucleotides are TGTGCCAGCAGTGGGACAGCGGGGTTGGAAGAGACCCAGTACTTC.

In this sample, this clonotype turned up a few times. This chain connects TRBV7-6 to TRBJ2-5; D is unresolved. The V gene's germline CDR1 is SGHVS and CDR2 FNYEAQ. V was trimmed by 6 bases and J by 7 bases, leaving 9 bases between them. CDR3 length: 11 amino acids. The CDR3 region is CASSPQVTQYF. The CDR3 nucleotides are TGTGCCAGCAGTCCTCAGGTGACCCAGTACTTC.

This clonotype was counted ten times or more. This chain links TRBV5-1 with TRBJ1-1; TRBD1 is a possible D gene (6 bases). Trimming removed 4 bases from V and 3 bases from J, with 19 bases in between. The CDR3 has 16 residues. Germline V CDR1 and CDR2: SGHRS, YFSETQ. CDR3 in amino acids: CASSMESGAGDTEAFF. CDR3 DNA: TGCGCCAGCAGCATGGAGTCAGGGGCTGGGGACACTGAAGCTTTCTTT.

This clonotype was counted at least ten times. CDR3 amino acids: CASSEARGGTSSSYEQYF. The CDR3 bases are TGTGCCAGCAGTGAAGCTAGAGGCGGGACTTCCAGCTCCTACGAGCAGTACTTC. The rearrangement joins TRBV6-1 to TRBJ2-7; a weak D match, TRBD2 (6 bases). This CDR3 contains 18 residues. From germline, CDR1 is MNHNS and CDR2 SASEGT. Trimming cost V 0 bases and J 0 bases, with 18 bases left between them.

J is TRBJ2-1 and V is TRBV7-8; no reliable D call. CDR1 SGHVS and CDR2 FQNEAQ come from the germline V gene. Trimming left V 6 bases short and J 6 bases short, with 18 bases between. The CDR3 has 15 residues. The CDR3 DNA sequence: TGTGCCAGCAGAACCGGCCCGCACACCTTCAATGAGCAGTTCTTC. Translated, it gives CASRTGPHTFNEQFF.

The sample holds many counts of this clonotype. The V call is TRBV6-1, the J call TRBJ1-1; D ambiguous. Per the germline V gene, CDR1 is MNHNS and CDR2 is SASEGT. The V gene lost 6 bases and the J gene lost 0 bases, with 8 bases spanning the gap. The CDR3 spans 13 residues. In nucleotides, the CDR3 is TGTGCCAGCAGGGTGGGAGTGAACACTGAAGCTTTCTTT. Translation gives CASRVGVNTEAFF.

This clonotype showed up many times. This chain uses TRBV27 with TRBJ1-1; D is possibly TRBD1 (5 bases). The CDR3 is 17 residues long. The V end was cut by 4 bases, the J end by 4 bases, with 22 bases between. Germline CDR1 reads MNHEY; CDR2 reads SMNVEV (reference sequence). CDR3 coding DNA: TGTGCCAGCAGTTCTTTTTTATTCCAGGGAACGGGCACTGAAGCTTTCTTT. This gives the protein CASSSFLFQGTGTEAFF.

This clonotype has ten or more counts. The chain recombines TRBV5-1 with TRBJ1-1; 10 bases match TRBD1. CDR1 SGHRS and CDR2 YFSETQ come from the germline V gene. Trimming removed 4 bases from V and 10 bases from J; junction bases left unmatched: 7. This CDR3 region has 13 residues. The CDR3 coding sequence is TGCGCCAGCAGCCCAGGGACAGGGGTGGCAGCTTTCTTT. As protein: CASSPGTGVAAFF.

This clonotype was detected ten times or more. In DNA, the CDR3 is TGTGCCACCAGTGATGGACAGGGCGGCGCAGAGACCCAGTACTTC. Encoded protein: CATSDGQGGAETQYF. The rearrangement joins TRBV24-1 to TRBJ2-5, with 8 bases that match TRBD1. With V trimmed by 3 bases and J by 4 bases, 6 bases remained unmatched. Looked up from germline, CDR1 is KGHDR and CDR2 is SFDVKD. The CDR3 has 15 amino acids.

This clonotype was found many times. This chain uses TRBV9 with TRBJ1-1; no clear D gene. The V and J ends lost 0 bases and 5 bases respectively, with 11 bases between them. Germline CDR1 and CDR2: SGDLS and YYNGEE. The CDR3 totals 14 residues. CDR3 amino acids: CASSVATGGTEAFF. The CDR3 nucleotides read TGTGCCAGCAGCGTAGCGACGGGCGGTACTGAAGCTTTCTTT.